The clone carrying this T cell receptor beta chain was found a few times. The antigen is unknown. Trimming shortened V by 0 bases and J by 0 bases, and 12 bases separated the two germline ends. CDR1 and CDR2 (germline): LNHNV, YYDKDF (reference sequence). The CDR3 is 16 amino acids. The sample originates from a study of T-cell memory formation after mild COVID-19. Study information: The two donors had largely donor-specific TCR clusters. Points from the study as a whole: The main location of contracting CD4+ clones was CM and EM, and that of contracting CD8+ clones was EMRA. The authors left the SARS-CoV-2 specificity of second-wave clones peaking on day 37 unconfirmed. The finding that pre-infection memory included some responding clones suggested that cross-reactive memory joined.

TCRdb passed the 5' RACE reads through MiXCR, listing each CDR3 protein once. The top ten hold more than 20% of the sample, which has roughly 250,000 distinct CDR3 sequences, 16% seen once. The J gene is TRBJ2-7, the V gene TRBV15, with no clear D. What was sequenced was PBMCs or a T cell subset sorted from them (not recorded which). This TCR was sampled from a man between 18 and 29 years old who had mild COVID-19 (a few samples of this study predate the infection). Cell type and time point are not known. This chain's CDR3 is CATSRDITRASYEQYF. The DNA for the CDR3 is TGTGCCACCAGCAGAGATATCACCCGCGCCTCCTACGAGCAGTACTTC.